These T cell receptor beta chains were read from a single sample in a study of long-term antiretroviral therapy in people with HIV. TCRdb keeps only in-frame clones here, not all; method: immunoSEQ multiplex PCR. The sample contains 15,000 to 20,000 clones, approximately 90% of which appear only once. The starting material was unsorted PBMCs, obtained 6.9 years after starting antiretroviral therapy. The origin of the receptors is a man in his fifties with HIV. The CDR3 runs from the conserved cysteine through the conserved F or W. A D gene is named only where the DNA matches it firmly. Expanded clones get a size class; other rows say once, few or many, or leave the size out.

TGTGCCAGCACCGACAGAGGGCGGGGGGGGCGCGTCTATGGCTACACCTTC	CASTDRGRGGRVYGYTF	.	TRBV2	TRBJ1-2	.
TGTGCCAGCAGTTCTCGGGCCTCGTTCGACCGGGCCGAGCAGTTCTTC	CASSSRASFDRAEQFF	.	TRBV6-5	TRBJ2-1	.
TGTGCCAGCAGTTTTCGGGGGGCCTCAGGTTACGAGCAGTACTTC	CASSFRGASGYEQYF	.	TRBV28	TRBJ2-7	medium-sized
TGTGCCAGCAGCGGTCAGGGTATCGGGACCCAGTACTTC	CASSGQGIGTQYF	.	TRBV7-9	TRBJ2-5	.
TGTGCCAGCAGTTTAGTGACTAGCGGGCTATACGAGCAGTACTTC	CASSLVTSGLYEQYF	TRBD2	TRBV28	TRBJ2-7	.
TGTGCCAGCAGTGGGACTAGCGGGACCCTCAGGACCGGGGAGCTGTTTTTT	CASSGTSGTLRTGELFF	TRBD2	TRBV2	TRBJ2-2	.
TGTGCCAGCAGCTTAGCACCGACTGATACCGACGAGCAGTACTTC	CASSLAPTDTDEQYF	.	TRBV7-7	TRBJ2-7	.
TGTGCCAGCAGCGTCGGTACAAAACGAGAGACCCAGTACTTC	CASSVGTKRETQYF	.	TRBV9	TRBJ2-5	.
TGTGCCAGCAGCGGATCTCCCTTCCAAGAGACCCAGTACTTC	CASSGSPFQETQYF	.	TRBV6-6	TRBJ2-5	.
TGTGCCACCAGCAGAGGGGGGGGCGCAGACTATGGCTACACCTTC	CATSRGGGADYGYTF	.	TRBV15	TRBJ1-2	.
TGTGCCAGCAGTTTAAAGGGACAGGGGTACTCCGATCAGCCCCAGCATTTT	CASSLKGQGYSDQPQHF	TRBD1	TRBV27	TRBJ1-5	.
TGTGCCAGCGCTAGGGATAACGCGTGGGGAAACACCATATATTTT	CASARDNAWGNTIYF	.	TRBV2	TRBJ1-3	.
TGTGCCAGTACCAGGGGGCTATCAGCTGGAAACACCATATATTTT	CASTRGLSAGNTIYF	TRBD1	TRBV19	TRBJ1-3	.
TGTGCCTGGAGTGTACCGGGCACCTATGGCTACACCTTC	CAWSVPGTYGYTF	.	TRBV30	TRBJ1-2	.